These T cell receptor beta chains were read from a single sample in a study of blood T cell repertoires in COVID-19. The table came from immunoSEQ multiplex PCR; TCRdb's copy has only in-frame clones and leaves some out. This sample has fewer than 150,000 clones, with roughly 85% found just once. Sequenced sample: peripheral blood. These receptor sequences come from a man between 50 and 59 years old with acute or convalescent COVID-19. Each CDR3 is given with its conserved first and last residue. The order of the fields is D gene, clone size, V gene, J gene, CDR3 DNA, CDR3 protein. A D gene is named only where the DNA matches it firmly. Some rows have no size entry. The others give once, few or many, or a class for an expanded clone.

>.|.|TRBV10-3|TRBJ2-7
TGTGCCATCACTGCTTCGGACAGATACTACGAGCAGTACTTC
CAITASDRYYEQYF
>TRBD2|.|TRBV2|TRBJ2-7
TGTGCCAGCAGTGAAGCGTCCCAACCTAGCGGGAGTTTCTACGAGCAGTACTTC
CASSEASQPSGSFYEQYF
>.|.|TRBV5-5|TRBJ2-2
TGTGCCAGCAGCTTTGATTCCCCGAGAACGAACACCGGGGAGCTGTTTTTT
CASSFDSPRTNTGELFF
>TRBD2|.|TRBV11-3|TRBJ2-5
TGTGCCAGCAGCTTAGGACTAGGTCTAGCGGGACCGCGCGAGGAGACCCAGTACTTC
CASSLGLGLAGPREETQYF
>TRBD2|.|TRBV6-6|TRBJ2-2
TGTGCCAGCAGTTACACCCGGGGGGGTCCCGGGGAGCTGTTTTTT
CASSYTRGGPGELFF
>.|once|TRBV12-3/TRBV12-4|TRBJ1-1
TGTGCCAGCATAATGAACACTGAAGCTTTCTTT
CASIMNTEAFF
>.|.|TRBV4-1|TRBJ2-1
TGCGCCAGCAGCCAACTTAGCAGCAATGAGCAGTTCTTC
CASSQLSSNEQFF
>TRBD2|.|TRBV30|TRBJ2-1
TGTGCCTGGAGTGTCGGGGGGGGCTCCTACAATGAGCAGTTCTTC
CAWSVGGGSYNEQFF
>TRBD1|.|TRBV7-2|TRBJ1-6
TGTGCCAGCAGTTCGAAACAGGGGCGCTGGAATTCACCCCTCCACTTT
CASSSKQGRWNSPLHF
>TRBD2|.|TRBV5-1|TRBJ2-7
TGCGCCAGCAGCGCGGGACTAGCGGACTATTACGAGCAGTACTTC
CASSAGLADYYEQYF
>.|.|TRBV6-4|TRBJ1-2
TGTGCCAGCAGTGACTCGCGGCCCGTGGAGGCTCGCTATGGCTACACCTTC
CASSDSRPVEARYGYTF
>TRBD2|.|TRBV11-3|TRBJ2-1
TGTGCCAGCAGCTACGGACTAGCGGGCTACAATGAGCAGTTCTTC
CASSYGLAGYNEQFF
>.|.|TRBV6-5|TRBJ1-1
TGTGCCAGCAGTTACGGGGGAGGGGGCACTGAAGCTTTCTTT
CASSYGGGGTEAFF
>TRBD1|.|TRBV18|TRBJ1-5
TGTGCCAGCTCAAAAGAAGTGGACAGGGGTCATCAGCCCCAGCATTTT
CASSKEVDRGHQPQHF
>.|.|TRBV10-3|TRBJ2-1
TGTGCCATCAGTGATGGGCTCTACAATGAGCAGTTCTTC
CAISDGLYNEQFF